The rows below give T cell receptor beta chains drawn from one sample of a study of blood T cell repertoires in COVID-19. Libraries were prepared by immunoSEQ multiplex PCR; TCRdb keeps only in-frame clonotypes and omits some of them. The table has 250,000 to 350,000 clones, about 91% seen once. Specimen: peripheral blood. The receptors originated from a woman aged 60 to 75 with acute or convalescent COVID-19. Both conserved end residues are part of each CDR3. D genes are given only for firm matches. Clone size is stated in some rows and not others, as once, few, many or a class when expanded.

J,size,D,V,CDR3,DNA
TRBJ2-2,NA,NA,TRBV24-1,CATSDETRITGELFF,TGTGCCACCAGTGATGAGACTAGAATCACCGGGGAGCTGTTTTTT
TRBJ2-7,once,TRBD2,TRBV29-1,CSVEETSGTYEQYF,TGCAGCGTTGAAGAGACTAGCGGGACCTACGAGCAGTACTTC
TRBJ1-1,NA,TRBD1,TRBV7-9,CASSFGTGFNTEAFF,TGTGCCAGCAGCTTTGGGACAGGATTTAACACTGAAGCTTTCTTT
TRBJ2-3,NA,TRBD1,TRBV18,CASSPRTGRTSTDTQYF,TGTGCCAGCTCACCCAGGACAGGGAGAACTAGCACAGATACGCAGTATTTT
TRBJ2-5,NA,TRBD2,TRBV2,CASSVRTSGQKTQYF,TGTGCCAGCAGTGTTCGGACTAGCGGGCAGAAGACCCAGTACTTC
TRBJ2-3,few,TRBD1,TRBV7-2,CASSLTGSTDTQYF,TGTGCCAGCAGCTTGACAGGGAGCACAGATACGCAGTATTTT
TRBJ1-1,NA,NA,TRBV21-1,CASSKVKGARTEAFF,TGTGCCAGCAGCAAAGTTAAGGGGGCGCGGACTGAAGCTTTCTTT
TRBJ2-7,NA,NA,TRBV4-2,CASSQDWEGSEQYF,TGTGCCAGCAGCCAAGATTGGGAAGGGAGCGAGCAGTACTTC
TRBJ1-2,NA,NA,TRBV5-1,CASSLAGQDGYTF,TGCGCCAGCAGCTTGGCAGGGCAGGATGGCTACACCTTC
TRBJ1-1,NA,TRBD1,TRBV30,CAWDRVFVLGTEAFF,TGTGCCTGGGACAGGGTTTTTGTGTTAGGCACTGAAGCTTTCTTT
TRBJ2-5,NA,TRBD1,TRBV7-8,CASSQGTGESETQYF,TGTGCCAGCAGCCAGGGGACAGGGGAGTCGGAGACCCAGTACTTC
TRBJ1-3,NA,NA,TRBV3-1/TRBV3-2,CASSQATGRSSGNTIYF,TGTGCCAGCAGCCAAGCTACAGGCCGGAGCTCTGGAAACACCATATATTTT
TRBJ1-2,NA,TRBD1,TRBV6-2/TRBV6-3,CASSMLLSGQVGYGYTF,TGTGCCAGCAGCATGCTTTTGTCTGGACAGGTGGGGTATGGCTACACCTTC
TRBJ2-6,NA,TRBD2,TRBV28,CASSGGRAGGANVLTF,TGTGCCAGCAGCGGCGGGAGGGCAGGAGGGGCCAACGTCCTGACTTTC
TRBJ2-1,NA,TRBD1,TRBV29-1,CSVGTPLQQGATNEQFF,TGCAGCGTTGGGACTCCCTTACAACAGGGGGCAACCAATGAGCAGTTCTTC
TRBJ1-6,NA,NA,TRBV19,CASSRSRDYNSPLHF,TGTGCCAGTAGTAGGTCCAGGGACTATAATTCACCCCTCCACTTT
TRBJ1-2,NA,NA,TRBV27,CASSLTPRTNYGYTF,TGTGCCAGCAGTCTAACCCCTCGGACAAACTATGGCTACACCTTC
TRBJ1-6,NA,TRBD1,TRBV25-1,CASRYTGDNSPLHF,TGTGCCAGCCGCTACACAGGGGATAATTCACCCCTCCACTTT
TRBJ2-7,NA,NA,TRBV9,CASSLSSAGGYEQYF,TGTGCCAGCAGCCTTAGTAGTGCCGGGGGATACGAGCAGTACTTC
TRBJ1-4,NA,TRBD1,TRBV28,CASSLWAQGGEKLFF,TGTGCCAGCAGTTTATGGGCACAGGGGGGAGAAAAACTGTTTTTT
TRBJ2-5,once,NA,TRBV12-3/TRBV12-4,CASSLRFETQYF,TGTGCCAGCAGTTTACGTTTCGAGACCCAGTACTTC
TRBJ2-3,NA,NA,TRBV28,CASTYGRRPFF,TGTGCCAGCACCTACGGGCGGAGGCCTTTCTTT
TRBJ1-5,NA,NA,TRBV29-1,CSASVGRGDQPQHF,TGCAGCGCCTCCGTCGGCAGGGGAGACCAGCCCCAGCATTTT
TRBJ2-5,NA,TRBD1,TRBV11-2,CAISATGGRKTQYF,TGTGCCATCTCTGCGACAGGGGGCAGGAAGACCCAGTACTTC
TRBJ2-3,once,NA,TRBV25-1,CASSIGGVIDTQYF,TGTGCCAGCAGTATAGGGGGGGTCATAGATACGCAGTATTTT
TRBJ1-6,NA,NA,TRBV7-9,CASSSVSPLHF,TGTGCCAGCAGCTCCGTTTCACCCCTCCACTTT
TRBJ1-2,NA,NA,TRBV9,CASSVAQVKNYGYTF,TGTGCCAGCAGCGTAGCCCAGGTAAAGAACTATGGCTACACCTTC
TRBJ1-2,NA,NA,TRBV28,CASTSDGGTDGYTF,TGTGCCAGCACTTCCGACGGGGGGACCGATGGCTACACCTTC
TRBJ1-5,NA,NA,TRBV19,CASSTGHRQPQHF,TGTGCCAGTAGTACAGGGCACCGTCAGCCCCAGCATTTT
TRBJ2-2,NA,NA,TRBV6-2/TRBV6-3,CASSQRGTGELFF,TGTGCCAGCAGTCAACGGGGTACCGGGGAGCTGTTTTTT
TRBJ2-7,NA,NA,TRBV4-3,CASSQWRAGNEQYF,TGCGCCAGCAGCCAATGGCGGGCGGGGAATGAGCAGTACTTC
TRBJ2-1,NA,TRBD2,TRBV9,CASSVAGTTLAEQFF,TGTGCCAGCAGCGTAGCAGGGACTACCCTAGCGGAGCAGTTCTTC
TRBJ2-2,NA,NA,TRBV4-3,CASSQASGLNTGELFF,TGCGCCAGCAGCCAAGCAAGCGGACTAAACACCGGGGAGCTGTTTTTT
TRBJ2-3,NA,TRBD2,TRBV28,CATRAFLAGERDTQYF,TGTGCCACGCGGGCTTTTCTAGCGGGAGAAAGGGATACGCAGTATTTT
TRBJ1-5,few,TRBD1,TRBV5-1,CASSLGGTGSNQPQHF,TGCGCCAGCAGCTTGGGAGGGACAGGTAGCAATCAGCCCCAGCATTTT
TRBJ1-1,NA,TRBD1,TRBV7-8,CASSLAYRGNTEAFF,TGTGCCAGCAGCTTAGCGTACAGGGGGAACACTGAAGCTTTCTTT
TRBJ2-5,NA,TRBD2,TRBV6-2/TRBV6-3,CASSYGLGETQYF,TGTGCCAGCAGTTACGGACTAGGGGAGACCCAGTACTTC
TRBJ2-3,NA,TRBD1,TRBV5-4,CASSLEGQGGF,TGTGCCAGCAGCTTGGAAGGACAGGGGGGTTTT
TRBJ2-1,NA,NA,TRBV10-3,CAISIYSNEQFF,TGTGCCATTTCAATTTACTCCAATGAGCAGTTCTTC
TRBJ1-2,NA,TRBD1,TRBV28,CASSSGQGAGGYTF,TGTGCCAGCAGTTCGGGACAGGGGGCAGGTGGCTACACCTTC
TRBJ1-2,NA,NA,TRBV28,CASSFQRYGYTF,TGTGCCAGCAGCTTTCAGCGCTATGGCTACACCTTC
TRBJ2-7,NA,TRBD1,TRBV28,CASSDPGQGSSYEQYF,TGTGCCAGCAGCGATCCGGGACAGGGCAGCTCCTACGAGCAGTACTTC
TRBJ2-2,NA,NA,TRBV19,CASLPQGSFGELFF,TGTGCCAGCTTACCACAGGGTTCTTTCGGGGAGCTGTTTTTT
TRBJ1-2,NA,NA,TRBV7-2,CASSIKGLGYTF,TGTGCCAGCAGCATAAAGGGGTTGGGCTACACCTTC
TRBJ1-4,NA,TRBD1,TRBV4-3,CASSQAGRGREKLFF,TGCGCCAGCAGCCAAGCAGGCAGGGGGCGTGAAAAACTGTTTTTT
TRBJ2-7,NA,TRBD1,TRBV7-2,CASSLRTGGVYEQYF,TGTGCCAGCAGCCTTCGGACAGGGGGCGTCTACGAGCAGTACTTC
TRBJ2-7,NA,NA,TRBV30,CAWTGNVRGEQYF,TGTGCCTGGACAGGGAATGTGCGAGGCGAGCAGTACTTC
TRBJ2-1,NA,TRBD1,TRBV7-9,CASSLTGGRSEQFF,TGTGCCAGCAGCTTGACAGGGGGTAGGAGTGAGCAGTTCTTC
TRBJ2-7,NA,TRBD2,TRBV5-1,CASSLGGLAGAASYEQYF,TGCGCCAGCAGCTTGGGTGGACTAGCGGGAGCCGCATCCTACGAGCAGTACTTC
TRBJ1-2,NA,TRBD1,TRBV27,CASSLRDRGSSRYGYTF,TGTGCCAGCAGTTTAAGGGACAGGGGGTCCTCTAGGTATGGCTACACCTTC
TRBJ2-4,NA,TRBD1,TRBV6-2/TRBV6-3,CASSPPGQGHIQYF,TGTGCCAGCAGTCCGCCGGGACAGGGACACATTCAGTACTTC
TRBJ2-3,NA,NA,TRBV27,CASRPLGGTDTQYF,TGTGCCAGCCGGCCCCTCGGGGGCACAGATACGCAGTATTTT
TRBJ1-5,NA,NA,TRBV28,CASTHNQPQHF,TGTGCCAGCACCCACAATCAGCCCCAGCATTTT
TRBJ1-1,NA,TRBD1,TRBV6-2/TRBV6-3,CASRYPGQGAHTEAFF,TGTGCCAGCAGATACCCGGGACAGGGGGCTCACACTGAAGCTTTCTTT